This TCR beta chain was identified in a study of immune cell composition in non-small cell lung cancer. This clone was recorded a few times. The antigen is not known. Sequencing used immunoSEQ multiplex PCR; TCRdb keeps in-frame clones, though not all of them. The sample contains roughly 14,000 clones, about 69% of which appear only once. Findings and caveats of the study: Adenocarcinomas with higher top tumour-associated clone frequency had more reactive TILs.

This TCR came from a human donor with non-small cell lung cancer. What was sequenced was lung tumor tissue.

In nucleotides, the CDR3 is TGCAGCGTCACCGGGACAGGGGACTTGGCTAACTATGGCTACACCTTC. Its protein product is CSVTGTGDLANYGYTF. The chain links TRBV29-1 to TRBJ1-2, with 10 positions matching TRBD1. CDR3 length: 16 amino acids. Germline values: CDR1 SQVTM, CDR2 ANQGSEA. Germline trimming cut 6 bases from V and 0 bases from J; bases unmatched to any gene: 10.